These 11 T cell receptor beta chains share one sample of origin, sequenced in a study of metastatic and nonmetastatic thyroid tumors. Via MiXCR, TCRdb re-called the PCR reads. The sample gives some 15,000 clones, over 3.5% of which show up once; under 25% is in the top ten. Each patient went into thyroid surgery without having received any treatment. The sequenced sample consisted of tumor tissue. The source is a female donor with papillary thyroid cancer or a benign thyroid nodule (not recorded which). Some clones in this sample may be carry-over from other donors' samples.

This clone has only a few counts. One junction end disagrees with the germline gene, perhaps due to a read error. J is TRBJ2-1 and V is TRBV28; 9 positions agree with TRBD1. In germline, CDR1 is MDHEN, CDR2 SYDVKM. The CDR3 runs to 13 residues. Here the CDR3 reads CASSFTGGLRGIF. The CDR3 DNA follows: TGTGCCAGCAGTTTTACAGGGGGCCTCAGAGGAATCTTC.

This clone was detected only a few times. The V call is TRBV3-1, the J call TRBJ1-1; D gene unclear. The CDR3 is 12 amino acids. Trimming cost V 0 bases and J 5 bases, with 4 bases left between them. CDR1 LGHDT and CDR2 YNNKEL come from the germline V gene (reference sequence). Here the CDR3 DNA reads TGTGCCAGCAGCCAAGACAGAACTGAAGCTTTCTTT. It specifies CASSQDRTEAFF.

The CDR3 here is CSAMNWDRPYEQYF. CDR3 sequence (DNA): TGCAGTGCCATGAACTGGGACAGGCCCTACGAGCAGTACTTC. The chain couples TRBV20-1 to TRBJ2-7, with 8 bases fitting TRBD1. Germline CDR1 is DFQATT and CDR2 is SNEGSKA (reference sequence). The CDR3 has 14 residues. V shed 6 bases and J 2 bases; nucleotides not matched to a gene: 9.

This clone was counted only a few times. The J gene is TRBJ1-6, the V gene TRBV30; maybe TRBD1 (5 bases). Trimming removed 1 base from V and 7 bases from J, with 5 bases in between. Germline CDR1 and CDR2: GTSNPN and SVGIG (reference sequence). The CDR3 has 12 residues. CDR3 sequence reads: CAWSEGNSPLHF. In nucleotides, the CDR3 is TGTGCCTGGAGTGAGGGGAATTCACCCCTCCACTTT.

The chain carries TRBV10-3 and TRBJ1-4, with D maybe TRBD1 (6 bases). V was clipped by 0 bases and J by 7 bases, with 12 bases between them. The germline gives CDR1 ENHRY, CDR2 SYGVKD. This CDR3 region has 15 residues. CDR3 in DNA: TGTGCCATCAGTGAGTCGACAGGCGGAGGTGAAAAACTGTTTTTT. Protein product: CAISESTGGGEKLFF.

This chain's CDR3 is CASGYPEAFF. CDR3 coding DNA: TGCGCCAGCGGTTATCCTGAAGCTTTCTTT. The rearrangement joins TRBV4-1 to TRBJ1-1; D is uncertain. The V end lost 8 bases, the J end lost 6 bases, and 7 bases lay between the germline ends. The V gene's germline CDR1 is MGHRA and CDR2 YSYEKL. This CDR3 comprises 10 residues.

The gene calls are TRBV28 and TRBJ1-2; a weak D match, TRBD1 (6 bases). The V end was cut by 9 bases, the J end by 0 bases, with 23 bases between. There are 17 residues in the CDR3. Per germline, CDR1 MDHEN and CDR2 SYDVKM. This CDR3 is CASFGALRDKSNYGYTF. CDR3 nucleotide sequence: TGTGCCAGTTTTGGCGCTTTGCGGGACAAATCTAACTATGGCTACACCTTC.

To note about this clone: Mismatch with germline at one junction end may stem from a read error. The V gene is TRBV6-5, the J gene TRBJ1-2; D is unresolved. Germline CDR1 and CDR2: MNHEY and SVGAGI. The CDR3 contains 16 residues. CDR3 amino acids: CASSYWADGSNYVYTF. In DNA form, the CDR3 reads TGTGCCAGCAGTTATTGGGCTGACGGTTCTAACTATGTCTACACCTTC.

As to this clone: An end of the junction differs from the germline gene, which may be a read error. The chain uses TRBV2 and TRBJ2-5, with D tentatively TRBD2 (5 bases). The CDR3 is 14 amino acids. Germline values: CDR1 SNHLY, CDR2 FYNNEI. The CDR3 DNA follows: TGTGCAAGCAGTGACCTGAGCGGCCAAGAGACCCAGTACTTC. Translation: CASSDLSGQETQYF.

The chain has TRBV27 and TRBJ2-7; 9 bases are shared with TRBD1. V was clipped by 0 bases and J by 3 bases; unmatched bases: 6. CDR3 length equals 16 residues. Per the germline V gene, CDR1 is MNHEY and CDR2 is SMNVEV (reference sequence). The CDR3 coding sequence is TGTGCCAGCAGTTTATCGGGACAGGGCTCTGGCTACGAGCAGTACTTC. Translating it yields CASSLSGQGSGYEQYF.

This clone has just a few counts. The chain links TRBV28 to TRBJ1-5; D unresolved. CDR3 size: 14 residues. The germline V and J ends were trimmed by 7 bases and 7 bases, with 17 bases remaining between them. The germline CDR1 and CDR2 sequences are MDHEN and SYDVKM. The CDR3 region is CASKKSENHQPQHF. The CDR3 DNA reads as TGTGCCAGCAAAAAGTCAGAAAACCACCAGCCCCAGCATTTT.